One sample yielded the 29 T cell receptor beta chains listed below, sequenced in a study of cytomegalovirus exposure and HLA in healthy donors. PCR used 60 Vbeta primers and 13 Jbeta primers. Libraries were prepared by immunoSEQ multiplex PCR; TCRdb keeps only in-frame clonotypes and omits some of them. The sample comprises fewer than 250,000 clones, approximately 81% of which are singletons, and about 3.1% rests with the top ten. Sequenced material: PBMCs. Receptors originate from a man aged 25 to 45 in good health and CMV-seronegative.

The gene calls are TRBV10-3 and TRBJ1-2; 8 bases agree with TRBD1. The CDR3 is 14 residues long. Germline V gene data show CDR1 as ENHRY and CDR2 as SYGVKD. The V segment lost 6 bases and the J segment 13 bases; nucleotides outside the gene matches: 16. The CDR3 coding sequence is TGTGCCATCAGCGGACAGGGCAATCCCCCCCTGGGCACCTTC. This encodes CAISGQGNPPLGTF.

This clone was counted once. The chain carries TRBV6-5 and TRBJ1-1; the match to TRBD1 covers 7 bases. J lost 8 bases, V lost 0 bases, and 6 bases had no gene match. The CDR3 contains 14 residues. Germline V gene sequence: CDR1 MNHEY, CDR2 SVGAGI. Here the CDR3 reads CASSYSRGGIEAFF. The CDR3, as DNA: TGTGCCAGCAGTTACTCGAGAGGGGGCATCGAAGCTTTCTTT.

The chain recombines TRBV10-2 with TRBJ1-2; 7 bases map to TRBD1. This CDR3 is 14 amino acids long. With 5 bases clipped from V and 1 base from J, the junction kept 4 bases outside the gene matches. The germline V gene encodes CDR1 WSHSY and CDR2 SAAADI. The CDR3 here is CASSSGTVNYGYTF. CDR3 sequence (DNA): TGCGCCAGCAGTTCTGGGACAGTTAACTATGGCTACACCTTC.

On this clone itself: The junction differs from germline at one of its ends, possibly a read error. This chain uses TRBV27 with TRBJ2-1; 10 bases match TRBD2. This CDR3 is built from 23 residues. CDR1 is MNHEY, CDR2 SMNVEV, per germline (reference sequence). CDR3 loop: CASSLFGPTFEDLRTSGYNEQFF. The DNA for the CDR3 is TGTGCCAGCAGCTTATTTGGACCGACCTTTGAGGACCTGAGGACTAGCGGATACAATGAGCAGTTCTTC.

This chain uses TRBV25-1 with TRBJ1-2; D uncertain. Trimming removed 1 base from V and 5 bases from J, with 11 bases in between. CDR3 length: 14 amino acids. Looked up from germline, CDR1 is MGHDK and CDR2 is SYGVNS. The CDR3 spells CASSEWREEYGYTF. Here the CDR3 DNA reads TGTGCCAGCAGTGAATGGAGGGAGGAGTATGGCTACACCTTC.

J is TRBJ1-5 and V is TRBV2; D call uncertain. V lost 8 bases, J lost 1 base, and 12 bases lay in between. The CDR3 is 14 amino acids. Germline CDR1 SNHLY, CDR2 FYNNEI. The CDR3 protein is CASQRQFSNQPQHF. CDR3 sequence (DNA): TGTGCCAGCCAGAGGCAATTCAGCAATCAGCCCCAGCATTTT.

The chain uses TRBV28 and TRBJ1-2; 8 bases line up with TRBD1. With V trimmed by 6 bases and J by 1 base, 10 bases remained unmatched. This CDR3 contains 16 residues. Germline values: CDR1 MDHEN, CDR2 SYDVKM. CDR3 DNA sequence: TGTGCCAGCAGATCAATCGACAGGGGCATTAACTATGGCTACACCTTC. As protein: CASRSIDRGINYGYTF.

The chain recombines TRBV19 with TRBJ2-1, with a weak D call TRBD1 (5 bases). This CDR3 contains 15 residues. Germline V lookup: CDR1 LNHDA, CDR2 SQIVND (reference sequence). The V end lost 4 bases, the J end lost 4 bases, and 14 bases lay between the germline ends. The CDR3 DNA is TGTGCCAGTAGTACCCCACAGGCAATTTACAATGAGCAGTTCTTC. Its protein is CASSTPQAIYNEQFF.

This chain connects TRBV7-9 to TRBJ2-7, with 8 bases matching TRBD1. J was trimmed by 3 bases and V by 4 bases; bases with no gene match: 5. CDR3 size: 14 residues. Germline CDR1 SEHNR, CDR2 FQNEAQ (reference sequence). CDR3 DNA: TGTGCCAGCAGCTGGGGACAGGTGGACTACGAGCAGTACTTC. The encoded protein is CASSWGQVDYEQYF.

The J gene is TRBJ2-5, the V gene TRBV27, with a tentative D call TRBD1 (7 bases). The DNA matches TRBJ2-7 better at its end, which makes the J call doubtful. The V gene's germline CDR1 is MNHEY and CDR2 SMNVEV (reference sequence). This CDR3 has 13 amino acids. CDR3 nucleotides: TGTGCCAGCAGTTTACCAGGGGGAGGCGAGCAGTACTTC. Protein sequence: CASSLPGGGEQYF.

This chain links TRBV19 with TRBJ2-7; possibly TRBD1 for D (5 bases). This CDR3 has 13 amino acids. Trimming stripped 4 bases from V and 7 bases from J, with 14 bases between. Germline-derived CDR1 and CDR2 are LNHDA and SQIVND (reference sequence). The CDR3 is CASSKTVPPEQYF. Written as DNA, the CDR3 is TGTGCCAGTAGTAAGACAGTACCCCCGGAGCAGTACTTC.

J is TRBJ1-3 and V is TRBV28; D might be TRBD1 (6 bases). Trimming cost V 2 bases and J 0 bases, with 11 bases left between them. Germline V gene data show CDR1 as MDHEN and CDR2 as SYDVKM. The CDR3 length is 16 residues. CDR3 sequence: CASSLGGLISGNTIYF. The CDR3 DNA reads TGTGCCAGCAGTTTAGGGGGCCTCATCTCTGGAAACACCATATATTTT. Based on the CDR3 plus reference TRBV28 and TRBJ1-3, the full variable domain is DVKVTQSSRYLVKRTGEKVFLECVQDMDHENMFWYRQDPGLGLRLIYFSYDVKMKEKGDIPEGYSVSREKKERFSLILESASTNQTSMYLCASSLGGLISGNTIYFGEGSWLTVV.

The chain uses TRBV5-1 and TRBJ1-1, with 8 positions matching TRBD1. CDR3 length: 13 residues. Germline V CDR1 and CDR2: SGHRS, YFSETQ. J gave up 4 bases and V 4 bases, and 3 bases lay outside the gene matches. CDR3 in amino acids: CASSPDRATEAFF. The CDR3, as DNA: TGCGCCAGCAGCCCGGACAGGGCCACTGAAGCTTTCTTT.

This chain links TRBV7-9 with TRBJ2-7; 8 positions agree with TRBD1. This CDR3 comprises 13 residues. The V gene's germline CDR1 is SEHNR and CDR2 FQNEAQ (reference sequence). V lost 6 bases, J lost 5 bases, and 6 bases stayed unmatched. The CDR3 sequence: CASRAGGRDEQYF. The CDR3 DNA reads as TGTGCCAGCAGGGCAGGGGGCAGGGACGAGCAGTACTTC.

V usage is TRBV10-3 and J usage is TRBJ2-1; D perhaps matches TRBD1 (5 bases). The CDR3 is 12 residues long. Germline CDR1 is ENHRY and CDR2 is SYGVKD. V dropped 3 bases and J dropped 7 bases, with 7 bases sitting between them. In nucleotides, the CDR3 is TGTGCCATCAGTGAAGGGGAAAATGAGCAGTTCTTC. This codes for CAISEGENEQFF.

This clone appeared many times. This chain links TRBV5-5 with TRBJ2-1; TRBD1 agrees at 7 bases. Germline CDR1 and CDR2: SGHKS and YYEKEE (reference sequence). J gave up 4 bases and V 3 bases, and 7 bases lay outside the gene matches. CDR3 size: 15 residues. The CDR3 region is CASSSQGQTYNEQFF. The CDR3 nucleotides read TGTGCCAGCAGCTCTCAGGGACAGACTTACAATGAGCAGTTCTTC.

The chain has TRBV5-1 and TRBJ2-1, with 7 bases identical to TRBD2. Trimming cost V 5 bases and J 5 bases; bases outside gene matches: 10. Germline assignment: CDR1 SGHRS and CDR2 YFSETQ. The CDR3 extends over 15 amino acids. DNA of the CDR3: TGCGCCAGCAGGAGTAAGCGGGGATCGGACAATGAGCAGTTCTTC. This gives the protein CASRSKRGSDNEQFF.

The chain's CDR3 is CASSYLRDRGHGYTF. The CDR3 DNA reads as TGTGCCAGCAGTTACCTCCGGGACAGGGGACATGGCTACACCTTC. The chain recombines TRBV6-5 with TRBJ1-2, with 10 bases that match TRBD1. V was clipped by 2 bases and J by 6 bases; unmatched bases: 6. This CDR3 comprises 15 residues. CDR1 MNHEY and CDR2 SVGAGI come from the germline V gene.

This clone was picked up a small number of times. The chain has TRBV15 and TRBJ2-1; unclear D gene. Germline V gene data show CDR1 as LNHNV and CDR2 as YYDKDF (reference sequence). This CDR3 contains 15 residues. The V gene lost 4 bases and the J gene lost 0 bases, with 10 bases spanning the gap. CDR3 sequence reads: CATSNQRGSYNEQFF. CDR3 nucleotide sequence: TGTGCCACCAGCAACCAACGAGGCTCCTACAATGAGCAGTTCTTC.

V usage is TRBV11-2 and J usage is TRBJ1-2; D is unclear. CDR1 and CDR2 (germline): SGHAT, FQNNGV. V lost 0 bases and J lost 8, with 10 bases in between. The CDR3 is made up of 13 amino acids. This CDR3 reads CASSLDPTYGYTF. The CDR3 DNA sequence: TGTGCCAGCAGCTTAGACCCGACATACGGCTACACCTTC.

This rearrangement joins TRBV27 to TRBJ2-3; maybe TRBD2 (5 bases). The V and J ends lost 5 bases and 3 bases respectively, with 18 bases between them. CDR1 and CDR2 (germline): MNHEY, SMNVEV (reference sequence). The CDR3 is made up of 16 amino acids. The CDR3 bases are TGTGCCAGCAGTCCCAGGCGGCCTAGCCAAACAGATACGCAGTATTTT. Residues: CASSPRRPSQTDTQYF.

The chain links TRBV19 to TRBJ1-1; the D gene is possibly TRBD1 (6 bases). With 5 bases removed from V and 0 bases from J, the gap between germline ends came to 10 bases. This CDR3 is 14 amino acids long. Germline assignment: CDR1 LNHDA and CDR2 SQIVND (reference sequence). CDR3 DNA: TGTGCCAGTAGTTTACAGGGCTTGAACACTGAAGCTTTCTTT. Translating gives CASSLQGLNTEAFF.

This clone has a single count. This chain connects TRBV11-1 to TRBJ2-5, with 10 nucleotides matching TRBD1. This CDR3 has 15 residues. CDR1 SGHAT and CDR2 FQDESV come from the germline V gene (reference sequence). The V segment lost 6 bases and the J segment 3 bases; nucleotides outside the gene matches: 7. CDR3 bases: TGTGCCAGCAGACAGACAGGGGGCACTGAAGAGACCCAGTACTTC. It is translated as CASRQTGGTEETQYF.

The chain has TRBV14 and TRBJ2-3; D may be TRBD1 (6 bases). Germline lookup yields CDR1 SGHDN and CDR2 FVKESK. The CDR3 is 17 residues long. V was shortened by 2 bases and J by 0 bases, with 15 bases between the two germline ends. CDR3 sequence: CASSQPGTHFSTDTQYF. CDR3 in DNA: TGTGCCAGCAGCCAACCGGGGACACACTTTAGCACAGATACGCAGTATTTT.

The rearrangement joins TRBV4-1 to TRBJ1-2; 9 nucleotides align to TRBD1. Germline loops: CDR1 MGHRA, CDR2 YSYEKL. The CDR3 runs 16 residues. The V and J ends lost 3 bases and 5 bases, in that order; junction bases with no gene match: 10. This chain's CDR3 is CASSQQPGQGVYGYTF. CDR3 coding DNA: TGCGCCAGCAGCCAGCAGCCGGGACAGGGCGTATATGGCTACACCTTC.

V gene TRBV28 combines with J gene TRBJ2-1, with D hard to call. CDR3 length equals 12 residues. Trimming removed 3 bases from V and 7 bases from J, with 7 bases in between. Germline values: CDR1 MDHEN, CDR2 SYDVKM. The CDR3 reads CASSFLRNEQFF. DNA of the CDR3: TGTGCCAGCAGTTTCCTTCGTAATGAGCAGTTCTTC.

The V and J genes are TRBV7-6 and TRBJ2-1, with 15 bases fitting TRBD2. Trimming removed 5 bases from V and 9 bases from J; junction bases left unmatched: 8. The CDR3 covers 16 residues. From germline, CDR1 is SGHVS and CDR2 FNYEAQ. DNA of the CDR3: TGTGCCAGCAGCCCGAGGACTAGCGGGGGGGCCAGTGAGCAGTTCTTC. Translation: CASSPRTSGGASEQFF.

V is TRBV9 and J is TRBJ2-7, with D tentatively TRBD1 (6 bases). The CDR3 length is 15 residues. Germline assignment: CDR1 SGDLS and CDR2 YYNGEE. Trimming stripped 0 bases from V and 1 base from J, with 11 bases between. The CDR3 coding sequence is TGTGCCAGCAGCGTAGCTCCCGACAGGTCCTACGAGCAGTACTTC. As protein: CASSVAPDRSYEQYF.

This clone has only one observation. Its ends do not fully match the called genes, so a read error is possible. This sequence joins TRBV7-9 and TRBJ2-5, with TRBD2 matching over 8 bases. Germline CDR1 is SEHNR and CDR2 is FQNEAQ (reference sequence). The CDR3 spans 16 residues. The CDR3 nucleotides read TGTTCCAGCAGCTTTTCGGCTCGGGAGGGAATTGAGACCCAGTACTTC. It encodes CSSSFSAREGIETQYF. Variable domain in full (rest from reference TRBV7-9 and TRBJ2-5): DTGVSQNPRHKITKRGQNVTFRCDPISEHNRLYWYRQTLGQGPEFLTYFQNEAQLEKSRLLSDRFSAERPKGSFSTLEIQRTEQGDSAMYLCSSSFSAREGIETQYFGPGTRLLVL.